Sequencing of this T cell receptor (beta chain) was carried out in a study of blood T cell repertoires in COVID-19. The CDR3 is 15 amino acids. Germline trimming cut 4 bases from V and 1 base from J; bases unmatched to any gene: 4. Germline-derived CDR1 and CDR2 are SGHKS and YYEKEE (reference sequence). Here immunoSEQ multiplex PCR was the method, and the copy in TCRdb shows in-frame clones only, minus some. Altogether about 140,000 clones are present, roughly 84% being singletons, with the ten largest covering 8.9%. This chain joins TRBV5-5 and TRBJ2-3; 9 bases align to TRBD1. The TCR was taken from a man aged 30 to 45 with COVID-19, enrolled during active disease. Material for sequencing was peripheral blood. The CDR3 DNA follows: TGTGCCAGCAGCGTACAGGGGGCCGGCACAGATACGCAGTATTTT. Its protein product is CASSVQGAGTDTQYF.